The 14 T cell receptor beta chains below come from one sample, sequenced in a study of blood T cells in healthy people across ages. Next came a second PCR, run for about 6 to 11 cycles, which used a sample-barcoded 5' primer along with a J-beta primer mix. TCRdb passed the 5' RACE reads through MiXCR, listing each CDR3 protein once. This sample has nearly 1 million distinct CDR3 sequences, with around 54% found just once. Input material: blood. Receptors originate from a woman aged 55-75 years in good health.

The chain carries TRBV24-1 and TRBJ2-5; D is possibly TRBD1 or TRBD2 (5 bases each). The germline V gene has CDR1 KGHDR and CDR2 SFDVKD. V dropped 2 bases and J dropped 4 bases, with 16 bases sitting between them. There are 16 residues in the CDR3. CDR3 nucleotides: TGTGCCACCAGTGATTGGGAACAGAGGGGTGGAGAGACCCAGTACTTC. Translation: CATSDWEQRGGETQYF.

This clonotype was seen only a few times. The chain couples TRBV11-2 to TRBJ2-3; the D gene is possibly TRBD2 (6 bases). This CDR3 spans 13 amino acids. The germline V and J ends were trimmed by 4 bases and 4 bases, with 9 bases remaining between them. Germline lookup yields CDR1 SGHAT and CDR2 FQNNGV. This CDR3 is CASSSQRADTQYF. CDR3 DNA sequence: TGTGCCAGCAGCTCACAGCGGGCAGATACGCAGTATTTT.

The V and J genes are TRBV18 and TRBJ2-4; D gene uncertain. Germline V gives CDR1 KGHSH, CDR2 LQKENI. The CDR3 contains 17 residues. V was clipped by 4 bases and J by 0 bases, with 16 bases between them. The CDR3 DNA follows: TGTGCCAGCTCACGAGGTTCCGGGTTCCTAGCCAAAAACATTCAGTACTTC. It codes for CASSRGSGFLAKNIQYF.

CDR3 protein: CASRRTVYNSPLHF. The CDR3, as DNA: TGTGCCAGCAGGAGGACAGTGTATAATTCACCCCTCCACTTT. The J gene is TRBJ1-6, the V gene TRBV2, with a weak D call TRBD1 (6 bases). Trimming shortened V by 6 bases and J by 4 bases, and 10 bases separated the two germline ends. The CDR3 sequence is 14 residues long. Per germline, CDR1 SNHLY and CDR2 FYNNEI.

This chain connects TRBV6-6 to TRBJ2-7; TRBD1 or TRBD2 may be the D gene (6 bases each). Trimming removed 2 bases at V and 2 bases at J, with 13 bases between. The CDR3 is 15 amino acids. CDR1 is MNHNY and CDR2 is SVGAGI in the germline V gene (reference sequence). CDR3 protein: CASSYRGPLTYEQYF. The CDR3 nucleotides are TGTGCCAGCAGTTACCGGGGGCCCTTGACCTACGAGCAGTACTTC.

This chain connects TRBV27 to TRBJ2-7, with D maybe TRBD2 (6 bases). V gave up 10 bases and J gave up 3 bases, with 28 bases separating them. Germline V gene lookup returns CDR1 MNHEY and CDR2 SMNVEV (reference sequence). The CDR3 loop spans 17 amino acids. The CDR3 here is CATQQFSGAGPNYEQYF. The CDR3 nucleotides read TGTGCCACCCAACAGTTCTCAGGAGCGGGCCCTAACTACGAGCAGTACTTC.

The chain couples TRBV9 to TRBJ2-7, with D perhaps matching TRBD1 or TRBD2 (6 bases each). The CDR3 contains 15 residues. The V gene lost 1 base and the J gene lost 0 bases, with 11 bases spanning the gap. Germline lookup yields CDR1 SGDLS and CDR2 YYNGEE. The CDR3 DNA reads as TGTGCCAGCAGCGTATCGGGGGCCAGCTCCTACGAGCAGTACTTC. Translating gives CASSVSGASSYEQYF. Drawing the rest from reference TRBV9 and TRBJ2-7, the complete variable domain is DSGVTQTPKHLITATGQRVTLRCSPRSGDLSVYWYQQSLDQGLQFLIQYYNGEERAKGNILERFSAQQFPDLHSELNLSSLELGDSALYFCASSVSGASSYEQYFGPGTRLTVT.

V and J are TRBV7-3 and TRBJ2-6; tentatively, D is TRBD1 (6 bases). V dropped 5 bases and J dropped 0 bases, with 11 bases sitting between them. The CDR3 spans 16 residues. Looked up from germline, CDR1 is SGHTA and CDR2 is FQGTGA. CDR3 protein: CASSATGPSGANVLTF. The CDR3 DNA is TGTGCCAGCAGCGCCACAGGGCCCTCTGGGGCCAACGTCCTGACTTTC.

J is TRBJ2-7 and V is TRBV10-3; 9 bases line up with TRBD2. Germline CDR1 reads ENHRY; CDR2 reads SYGVKD. The length of the CDR3 is 15 residues. With V trimmed by 10 bases and J by 4 bases, 14 bases remained unmatched. The CDR3: CATAPGLARKYEQYF. The CDR3 DNA reads TGTGCCACTGCACCGGGACTAGCCCGAAAATACGAGCAGTACTTC.

The sample holds a few counts of this clonotype. The rearrangement uses TRBV4-1 and TRBJ2-1; TRBD1 agrees at 9 bases. Trimming cost V 3 bases and J 6 bases; bases outside gene matches: 9. This CDR3 region has 16 residues. Germline CDR1 is MGHRA and CDR2 is YSYEKL. The CDR3 bases are TGCGCCAGCAGCCAGAGAGGGGGGACAGGGATCAATGAGCAGTTCTTC. Residues: CASSQRGGTGINEQFF.

The CDR3 nucleotides are TGTGCCAGCAGCTCGGGGACTTTCGGAAGCACAGATACGCAGTATTTT. Its translation: CASSSGTFGSTDTQYF. The chain recombines TRBV11-2 with TRBJ2-3; D might be TRBD2 (6 bases). The CDR3 is 16 residues long. CDR1 SGHAT and CDR2 FQNNGV come from the germline V gene. V was cut by 4 bases and J by 0 bases, with 14 bases left in between.

The chain carries TRBV12-3 or TRBV12-4 and TRBJ1-1, with unresolved D. V lost 1 base, J lost 4 bases, and 13 bases lay in between. The CDR3 spans 15 residues. The CDR3 bases are TGTGCCAGCAGTTTAGACGTTTGGTTTGGCACTGAAGCTTTCTTT. Residues: CASSLDVWFGTEAFF.

The chain joins TRBV14 to TRBJ2-1, with D possibly matching TRBD2 (5 bases). Germline CDR1 and CDR2: SGHDN and FVKESK. The CDR3 length is 13 residues. The V and J ends lost 4 bases and 9 bases respectively, with 13 bases between them. CDR3 in DNA: TGTGCCAGCAGCCCTGTTAGCGTCGGTGAGCAGTTCTTC. Protein: CASSPVSVGEQFF.

The chain links TRBV7-2 to TRBJ1-6; perhaps TRBD1 as D (5 bases). Germline-derived CDR1 and CDR2 are SGHTA and FQGNSA. The CDR3 length is 16 residues. Trimming cost V 2 bases and J 2 bases, with 10 bases left between them. The CDR3 DNA follows: TGTGCCAGCAGCTTAAGAGGGGACGCCTATAATTCACCCCTCCACTTT. This sequence encodes CASSLRGDAYNSPLHF.